What follows are 8 T cell receptor beta chains derived from one specimen sequenced in a study of shared clonotypes between healthy human individuals. Clones were sequenced by immunoSEQ multiplex PCR, and TCRdb holds only the in-frame ones, with some missing. The sample contains 400,000 to 600,000 clones, almost 80% of which appear only once. What was sequenced was PBMCs. These receptors originate from a woman aged 40 to 50 in good health. Some clones in this sample may be carry-over from other donors' samples.

This clone was counted between two and nine times. The chain couples TRBV7-9 to TRBJ1-2, with TRBD1 as a possible D gene (5 bases). Trimming pared 5 bases from V and 8 bases from J, leaving 15 bases between. This CDR3 spans 13 amino acids. The germline gives CDR1 SEHNR, CDR2 FQNEAQ (reference sequence). The CDR3 region is CASSGQRGGGYTF. The CDR3 DNA is TGTGCCAGCAGCGGCCAAAGGGGTGGAGGCTACACCTTC.

V gene TRBV18 combines with J gene TRBJ2-3; no definite D call. This CDR3 spans 14 amino acids. The germline gives CDR1 KGHSH, CDR2 LQKENI. V was shortened by 2 bases and J by 1 base, with 7 bases between the two germline ends. CDR3: CASSPNEGTDTQYF. CDR3 sequence (DNA): TGTGCCAGCTCACCAAACGAAGGCACAGATACGCAGTATTTT. Based on the CDR3 plus reference TRBV18 and TRBJ2-3, the full variable domain is NAGVMQNPRHLVRRRGQEARLRCSPMKGHSHVYWYRQLPEEGLKFMVYLQKENIIDESGMPKERFSAEFPKEGPSILRIQQVVRGDSAAYFCASSPNEGTDTQYFGPGTRLTVL.

This clone is a singleton in its sample. The chain uses TRBV5-1 and TRBJ2-1; 8 bases fit TRBD2. The J segment lost 1 base and the V segment lost 6 bases, leaving 3 bases of the junction unmatched. This CDR3 comprises 14 residues. The germline V gene has CDR1 SGHRS and CDR2 YFSETQ. DNA for the CDR3: TGCGCCAGCAAAATAGCGGGATCCTACAATGAGCAGTTCTTC. Translated: CASKIAGSYNEQFF.

The chain uses TRBV28 and TRBJ1-2; no clear D. Germline V gives CDR1 MDHEN, CDR2 SYDVKM. The CDR3 length is 14 residues. The ends were cut back, 3 bases at V and 4 bases at J, with 12 bases in the middle. CDR3 bases: TGTGCCAGCAGTTTGACGCGAGGGTCCTATGGCTACACCTTC. This codes for CASSLTRGSYGYTF.

This clone was counted at least ten times. The sample carries other DNA sequences with the same CDR3. The chain combines TRBV15 with TRBJ1-5; D may be TRBD1 (5 bases). The CDR3 loop spans 15 amino acids. Germline V gives CDR1 LNHNV, CDR2 YYDKDF (reference sequence). V was cut by 0 bases and J by 7 bases, with 13 bases left in between. The CDR3 protein is CATSREGQGGQPQHF. The CDR3 DNA follows: TGTGCCACCAGCAGAGAGGGGCAGGGTGGGCAGCCCCAGCATTTT.

The CDR3 here is CASSPRTSGIVEQYF. CDR3 nucleotide sequence: TGCGCCAGCAGCCCTAGGACTAGCGGGATCGTCGAGCAGTACTTC. The genes are TRBV5-1 and TRBJ2-7, with 12 nucleotides matching TRBD2. V dropped 4 bases and J dropped 6; count of bases not matched to a gene: 8. Germline V gives CDR1 SGHRS, CDR2 YFSETQ. The CDR3 totals 15 residues.

In its sample, this clone was seen a few times. The chain combines TRBV11-1 with TRBJ1-1, with 8 bases identical to TRBD1. Trimming took 4 bases from V and 5 from J; bases not matched to a gene: 3. CDR3 length: 13 residues. Germline lookup yields CDR1 SGHAT and CDR2 FQDESV (reference sequence). CDR3 sequence (DNA): TGTGCCAGCAGCTCGGACAGGGTAACTGAAGCTTTCTTT. The encoded protein is CASSSDRVTEAFF.

This chain connects TRBV28 to TRBJ1-5, with D uncertain. The V end was cut by 2 bases, the J end by 7 bases, with 15 bases between. CDR1 and CDR2 (germline): MDHEN, SYDVKM. The CDR3 runs to 15 residues. The CDR3 spells CASSLGLRGDQPQHF. CDR3 DNA sequence: TGTGCCAGCAGTTTAGGGCTCCGGGGAGACCAGCCCCAGCATTTT.